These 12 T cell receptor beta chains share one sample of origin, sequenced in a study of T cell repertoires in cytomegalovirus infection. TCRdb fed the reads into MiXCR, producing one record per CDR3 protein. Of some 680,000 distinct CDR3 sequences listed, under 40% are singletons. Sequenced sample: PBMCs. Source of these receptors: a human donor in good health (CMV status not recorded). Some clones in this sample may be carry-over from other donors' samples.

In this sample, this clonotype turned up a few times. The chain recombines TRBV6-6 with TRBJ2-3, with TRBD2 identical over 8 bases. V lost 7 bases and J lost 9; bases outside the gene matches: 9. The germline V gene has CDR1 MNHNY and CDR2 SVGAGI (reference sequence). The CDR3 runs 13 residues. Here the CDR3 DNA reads TGTGCCAGCATCGGGGGGGTGGGGCTCACGCAGTATTTT. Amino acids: CASIGGVGLTQYF.

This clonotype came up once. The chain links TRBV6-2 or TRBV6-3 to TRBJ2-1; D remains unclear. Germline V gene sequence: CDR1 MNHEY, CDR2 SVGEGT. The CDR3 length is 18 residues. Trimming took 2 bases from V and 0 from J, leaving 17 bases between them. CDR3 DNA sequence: TGTGCCAGCAGTTACGTGCCTGGTCCCCTTAGCTCCTACAATGAGCAGTTCTTC. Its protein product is CASSYVPGPLSSYNEQFF.

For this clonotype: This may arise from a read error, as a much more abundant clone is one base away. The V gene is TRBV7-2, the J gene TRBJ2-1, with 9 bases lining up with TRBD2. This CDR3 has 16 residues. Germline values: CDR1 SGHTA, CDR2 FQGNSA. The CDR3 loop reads CSSSYPSAGGYNEQFF. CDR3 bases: TGTTCCAGCAGCTACCCCTCAGCGGGAGGTTACAATGAGCAGTTCTTC.

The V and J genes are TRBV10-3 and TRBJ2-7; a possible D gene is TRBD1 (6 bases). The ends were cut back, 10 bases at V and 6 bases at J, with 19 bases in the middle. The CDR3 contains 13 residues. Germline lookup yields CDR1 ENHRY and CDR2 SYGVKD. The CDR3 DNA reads TGTGCCACCCTGGGAGCGCGAGGGGGCGAGCAGTACTTC. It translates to CATLGARGGEQYF.

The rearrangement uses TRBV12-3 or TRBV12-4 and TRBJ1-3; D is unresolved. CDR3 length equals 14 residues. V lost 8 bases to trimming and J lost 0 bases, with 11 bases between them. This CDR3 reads CASLERSSGNTIYF. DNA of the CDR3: TGTGCCAGCTTGGAGAGGAGCTCTGGAAACACCATATATTTT.

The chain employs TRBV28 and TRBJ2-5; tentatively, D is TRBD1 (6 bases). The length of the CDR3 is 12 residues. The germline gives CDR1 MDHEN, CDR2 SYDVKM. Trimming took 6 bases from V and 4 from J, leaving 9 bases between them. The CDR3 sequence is CASSSQGETQYF. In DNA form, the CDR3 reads TGTGCCAGCAGCTCACAGGGAGAGACCCAGTACTTC. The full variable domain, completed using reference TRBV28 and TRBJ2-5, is DVKVTQSSRYLVKRTGEKVFLECVQDMDHENMFWYRQDPGLGLRLIYFSYDVKMKEKGDIPEGYSVSREKKERFSLILESASTNQTSMYLCASSSQGETQYFGPGTRLLVL.

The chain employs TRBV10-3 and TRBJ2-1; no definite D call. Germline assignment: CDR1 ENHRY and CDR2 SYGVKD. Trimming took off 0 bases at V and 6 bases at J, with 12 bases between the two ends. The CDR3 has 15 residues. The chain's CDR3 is CAISESMGLSNEQFF. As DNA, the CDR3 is TGTGCCATCAGTGAGTCGATGGGTCTCTCCAATGAGCAGTTCTTC.

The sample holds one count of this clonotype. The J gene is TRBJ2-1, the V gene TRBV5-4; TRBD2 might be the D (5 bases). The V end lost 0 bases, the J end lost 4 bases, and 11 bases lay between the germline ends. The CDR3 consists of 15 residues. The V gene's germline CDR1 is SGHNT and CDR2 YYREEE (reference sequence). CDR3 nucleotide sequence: TGTGCCAGCAGCTTGGCGGGGATAATGTACAATGAGCAGTTCTTC. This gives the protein CASSLAGIMYNEQFF.

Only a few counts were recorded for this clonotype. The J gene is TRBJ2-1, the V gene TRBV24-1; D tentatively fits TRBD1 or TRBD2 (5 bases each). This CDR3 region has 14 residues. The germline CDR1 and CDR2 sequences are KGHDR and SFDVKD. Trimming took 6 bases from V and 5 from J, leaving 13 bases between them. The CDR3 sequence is CATSTRGNNNEQFF. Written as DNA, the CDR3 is TGTGCCACCAGTACTAGGGGTAATAACAATGAGCAGTTCTTC.

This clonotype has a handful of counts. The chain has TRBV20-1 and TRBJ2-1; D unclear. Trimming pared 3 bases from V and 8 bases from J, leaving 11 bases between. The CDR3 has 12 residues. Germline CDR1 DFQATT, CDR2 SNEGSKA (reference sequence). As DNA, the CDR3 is TGCAGTGCTAGGATGGGTCTAGATGAGCAGTTCTTC. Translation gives CSARMGLDEQFF.

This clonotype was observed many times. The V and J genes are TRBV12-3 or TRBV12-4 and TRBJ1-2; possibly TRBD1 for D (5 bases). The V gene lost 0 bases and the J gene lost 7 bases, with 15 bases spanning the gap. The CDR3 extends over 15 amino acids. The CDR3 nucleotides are TGTGCCAGCAGTTTAGCGGGGGGGAGTTTGATTGGCTACACCTTC. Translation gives CASSLAGGSLIGYTF.

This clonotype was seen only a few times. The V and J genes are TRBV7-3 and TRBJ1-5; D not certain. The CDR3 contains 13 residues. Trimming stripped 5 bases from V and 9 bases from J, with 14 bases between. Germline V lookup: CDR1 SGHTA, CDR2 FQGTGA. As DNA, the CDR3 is TGTGCCAGCAGCGATACTTCACTCTTGCCCCAGCATTTT. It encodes CASSDTSLLPQHF.